This is a list of T cell receptor beta chains from one sample in a study of blood T cell repertoires in COVID-19. The protocol was immunoSEQ multiplex PCR, while the TCRdb copy is restricted to in-frame clones and leaves out a portion. The sample yields about 94,000 clones, approximately 86% seen once. Sequenced sample: peripheral blood. Receptors originate from a woman aged 55-75 years in a cohort sampled during active or convalescent COVID-19. The CDR3 runs from the conserved cysteine through the conserved F or W. D genes are given only for firm matches. The size of a clone is reported for some rows only, either as once, few or many, or as a class for expanded clones.

v_call,j_call,cdr3_length,d_call,clone_size,cdr3_nt,cdr3_aa
TRBV3-1/TRBV3-2,TRBJ2-5,13,TRBD2,-,TGTGCCAGCAGCCAAGAGCGGGGGGAAACCCAGTACTTC,CASSQERGETQYF
TRBV9,TRBJ2-2,16,-,-,TGTGCCAGCAGCCCCTACAGGGCGTCGAACACCGGGGAGCTGTTTTTT,CASSPYRASNTGELFF
TRBV24-1,TRBJ2-2,16,TRBD1,-,TGTGCCACCAGTGATCCGGGACAGGGTCTCACCGGGGAGCTGTTTTTT,CATSDPGQGLTGELFF
TRBV20-1,TRBJ2-7,11,-,-,TGCAGTGCAACTAGCAAATACGAGCAGTACTTC,CSATSKYEQYF
TRBV6-5,TRBJ1-2,15,-,-,TGTGCCAGCACCCCAGCGACGGCGGACTCCTATGGCTACACCTTC,CASTPATADSYGYTF
TRBV19,TRBJ1-2,14,TRBD1,-,TGTGCCAGTCGACAGGGTAGTGGGGACTATGGCTACACCTTC,CASRQGSGDYGYTF
TRBV19,TRBJ2-3,17,TRBD2,-,TGTGCCAGTAGTAGAGCGGGAGTTATCTTCAGCACAGATACGCAGTATTTT,CASSRAGVIFSTDTQYF
TRBV11-1,TRBJ1-2,13,-,once,TGTGCCAGCAGCTTAACGGGGACTACTGGCTACACCTTC,CASSLTGTTGYTF
TRBV7-3,TRBJ1-6,14,-,-,TGTGCCAGCAGCTTAACGCCTGAGAATTCACCCCTCCACTTT,CASSLTPENSPLHF
TRBV19,TRBJ2-3,17,TRBD2,-,TGTGCCAGTAGTTCTCAAGCGGGAGGCCCCCACCAGGGTACGCAGTATTTT,CASSSQAGGPHQGTQYF
TRBV7-3,TRBJ2-4,14,TRBD1,-,TGTGCCAGCAGTCCCGGGACAGGGAAAAACATTCAGTACTTC,CASSPGTGKNIQYF
TRBV7-7,TRBJ2-2,15,TRBD2,-,TGTGCTAGCAGCTTACTAGCGGCGGGCGCCGGGGAGCTGTTTTTT,CASSLLAAGAGELFF
TRBV9,TRBJ1-4,14,-,-,TGTGCCAGCAGCGTAGTGACAGTCGGTGAAAAACTGTTTTTT,CASSVVTVGEKLFF
TRBV18,TRBJ1-5,13,-,-,TGTGCCAGCTCATCAATCCAGGATCAGCCCCAGCATTTT,CASSSIQDQPQHF
TRBV20-1,TRBJ1-2,13,-,-,TGCAGTGCTAGTGGGGGGCGCCTTTATGGCTACACCTTC,CSASGGRLYGYTF
TRBV27,TRBJ1-2,14,-,-,TGTGCCAGCAGTTTATCCCCCAACAGGGATGGCTACACCTTC,CASSLSPNRDGYTF
TRBV20-1,TRBJ1-2,11,TRBD1,-,TGCAGTGGACAGGGGGGCTATGGCTACACCTTC,CSGQGGYGYTF
TRBV30,TRBJ1-4,15,-,once,TGTGCCTGGAGAAGAAGGGCAGGGGCTAATGAAAAACTGTTTTTT,CAWRRRAGANEKLFF
TRBV23-1,TRBJ1-3,16,TRBD1,-,TGCGCCAGCAGTCAAGTTCCGGGACAGTTCGTTAAAAATTTATATTTT,CASSQVPGQFVKNLYF
TRBV7-9,TRBJ1-2,14,-,once,TGTGCCAGCAGCCATACCGGACAGATCTATGGCTACACCTTC,CASSHTGQIYGYTF
TRBV11-2,TRBJ2-2,14,-,-,TGTGCCAGCAGCGAGACGGGGTCGGGAGGGGAGCTGTTTTTT,CASSETGSGGELFF
TRBV6-6,TRBJ1-2,15,-,once,TGTGCCAGCAGTTACTCAAGACGGAGGTTCTATGGCTACACCTTC,CASSYSRRRFYGYTF
TRBV19,TRBJ2-5,14,TRBD1,few,TGTGCCAGCACTACGACAGGGTTTGGAGAGACCCAGTACTTC,CASTTTGFGETQYF
TRBV13,TRBJ1-6,13,-,-,TGTGCCAGCCGTTTGGTCAGGGATTCACCCCTCCACTTT,CASRLVRDSPLHF
TRBV7-3,TRBJ2-1,19,TRBD2,-,TGTGCCAGCAGCACTCAACCGGGACTAGCGGGGGGACCCTACAATGAGCAGTTCTTC,CASSTQPGLAGGPYNEQFF
TRBV5-6,TRBJ2-7,16,TRBD1,few,TGTGCCAGCAGCCTGAACAGGGGGCCCAAGAGAGGAGAGCAGTACTTC,CASSLNRGPKRGEQYF
TRBV25-1,TRBJ2-5,14,TRBD1,-,TGTGCCAGCAGTGGGGGACAGCATCAAGAGACCCAGTACTTC,CASSGGQHQETQYF
TRBV6-6,TRBJ1-2,13,-,-,TGTGCCAGCAGTCGACCGGGAAACTATGGCTACACCTTC,CASSRPGNYGYTF
TRBV18,TRBJ1-1,13,-,-,TGTGCCAGCTCGCAGGGACAGAACACTGAAGCTTTCTTT,CASSQGQNTEAFF
TRBV3-1/TRBV3-2,TRBJ2-2,15,TRBD2,once,TGTGCCAGCAGCCATGGTAGCGGGTACACCGGGGAGCTGTTTTTT,CASSHGSGYTGELFF
TRBV28,TRBJ2-2,12,-,-,TGTGCCAGCAGGGGCAGCACCGGGGAGCTGTTTTTT,CASRGSTGELFF
TRBV3-1/TRBV3-2,TRBJ1-1,14,TRBD1,few,TGTGCCAGCAGCCAACTACAGGGGCAGAATGAAGCTTTCTTT,CASSQLQGQNEAFF
TRBV6-5,TRBJ2-2,16,TRBD2,-,TGTGCCAGCAGTTACGGCAGCGGGAGATCCACCGGGGAGCTGTTTTTT,CASSYGSGRSTGELFF